The 23 T cell receptor beta chains listed next were all sequenced from one sample in a study of metastatic and nonmetastatic thyroid tumors. All patients were untreated before thyroid surgery. TCRdb re-called the PCR reads through MiXCR. The data contain more than 10,000 clones, around 33% of them singletons. Sample: tumor tissue. The origin of the receptors is a male donor with papillary thyroid cancer or a benign thyroid nodule (not recorded which). Some clones in this sample may be carry-over from other donors' samples.

The chain carries TRBV2 and TRBJ2-2; 9 nucleotides agree with TRBD2. The CDR3 covers 16 residues. Germline values: CDR1 SNHLY, CDR2 FYNNEI. V shed 7 bases and J 4 bases; nucleotides not matched to a gene: 10. DNA for the CDR3: TGTGCCAGCACCCTGACTAGCGGAGGGATCACCGGGGAGCTGTTTTTT. Translating gives CASTLTSGGITGELFF.

The chain combines TRBV11-1 with TRBJ2-3, with 11 positions matching TRBD2. CDR1 is SGHAT, CDR2 FQDESV, per germline (reference sequence). After removal of 6 bases from V and 3 bases from J, the junction contained 11 bases not matched to a gene. The CDR3 runs 17 residues. The CDR3, as DNA: TGTGCCAGCAGGCCCGGGACTAGCGGTCTATGGACAGATACGCAGTATTTT. It specifies CASRPGTSGLWTDTQYF. The entire variable domain, with the rest obtained from reference TRBV11-1 and TRBJ2-3, is as follows: EAEVAQSPRYKITEKSQAVAFWCDPISGHATLYWYRQILGQGPELLVQFQDESVVDDSQLPKDRFSAERLKGVDSTLKIQPAELGDSAMYLCASRPGTSGLWTDTQYFGPGTRLTVL.

This clone was observed a few times. The J gene is TRBJ2-1, the V gene TRBV25-1, with TRBD2 as a possible D gene (6 bases). The CDR3 contains 14 residues. The germline CDR1 and CDR2 sequences are MGHDK and SYGVNS. V lost 4 bases to trimming and J lost 2 bases, with 9 bases between them. The CDR3 DNA reads TGTGCCAGCAGTGGCGGGGCGACCTACAATGAGCAGTTCTTC. Translated: CASSGGATYNEQFF.

The sample holds a few counts of this clone. The chain recombines TRBV7-9 with TRBJ2-7; TRBD1 aligns across 8 bases. The germline V gene encodes CDR1 SEHNR and CDR2 FQNEAQ (reference sequence). V lost 5 bases and J lost 7; bases outside the gene matches: 4. This CDR3 comprises 12 residues. The CDR3 loop reads CASSTDRVEQYF. The CDR3 nucleotides read TGTGCCAGCAGCACGGACAGGGTAGAGCAGTACTTC.

Comment on this clone: The junction departs from germline at one end; a sequencing error may be responsible. V is TRBV11-3 and J is TRBJ2-7; D remains unclear. In germline, CDR1 is SGHNT, CDR2 YENEEA. CDR3 size: 14 residues. The CDR3 DNA reads TGTGCCAGCAGCTTAGCGGGCCTCTCCTACGATCAGTACTTC. Its protein is CASSLAGLSYDQYF.

As concerns this clone: This CDR3 is also generated by other DNA sequences in the sample. The chain joins TRBV2 to TRBJ2-7; the match to TRBD2 covers 8 bases. The CDR3 consists of 16 residues. Germline V CDR1 and CDR2: SNHLY, FYNNEI. V lost 6 bases to trimming and J lost 0 bases; unmatched junction nucleotides: 10. The CDR3 coding sequence is TGTGCCAGCAGCATAGCGGGGACGTACGTCTCCTACGAGCAGTACTTC. Translated: CASSIAGTYVSYEQYF.

This rearrangement joins TRBV2 to TRBJ1-4, with 9 bases lining up with TRBD1. Germline V CDR1 and CDR2: SNHLY, FYNNEI. The V and J ends lost 5 bases and 8 bases, in that order; junction bases with no gene match: 9. The CDR3 length is 15 residues. In DNA form, the CDR3 reads TGTGCCAGCAGTTCAGACAGGGGGTCTGGGGAAAAACTGTTTTTT. This sequence encodes CASSSDRGSGEKLFF.

The chain employs TRBV6-2 or TRBV6-3 and TRBJ2-7; 11 bases are shared with TRBD2. Trimming removed 6 bases from V and 1 base from J; junction bases left unmatched: 5. The CDR3 is 15 amino acids. From germline, CDR1 is MNHEY and CDR2 SVGEGT. CDR3 nucleotide sequence: TGTGCCAGCAGAATCACTAGCGGGAGTTCCTACGAGCAGTACTTC. The encoded protein is CASRITSGSSYEQYF.

This clone was detected many times. The chain carries TRBV6-4 and TRBJ1-2; 12 bases map to TRBD1. The trim removed 2 bases at V and 7 bases at J, leaving 11 bases unmatched. Germline CDR1 is MRHNA and CDR2 is SNTAGT. This CDR3 has 17 residues. The DNA of the CDR3 is TGTGCCAGCAGTGACGGTTCCGGGACAGGGGGCAGCGGTGGCTACACCTTC. Translation: CASSDGSGTGGSGGYTF.

The V and J genes are TRBV20-1 and TRBJ2-1, with 7 bases aligning to TRBD2. The CDR3 sequence is 15 residues long. Trimming at V came to 1 base and at J to 0 bases, leaving 3 bases not matched to a gene. The V gene's germline CDR1 is DFQATT and CDR2 SNEGSKA (reference sequence). CDR3 loop: CSARVGGFSYNEQFF. The DNA for the CDR3 is TGCAGTGCTAGAGTGGGAGGGTTCTCCTACAATGAGCAGTTCTTC.

This clone was detected many times. The chain carries TRBV7-2 and TRBJ1-4, with D possibly TRBD1 on 6 matching bases. The CDR3 has 17 residues. Germline loops: CDR1 SGHTA, CDR2 FQGNSA. The V end lost 5 bases, the J end lost 8 bases, and 24 bases lay between the germline ends. CDR3 sequence: CASSPSLLRDIGEKLFF. CDR3 in DNA: TGTGCCAGCAGCCCCTCCTTGCTCCGGGACATAGGGGAAAAACTGTTTTTT.

This chain joins TRBV20-1 and TRBJ2-1, with TRBD2 matching 8 bases. The V and J ends lost 1 base and 7 bases, in that order; junction bases with no gene match: 9. From germline, CDR1 is DFQATT and CDR2 SNEGSKA (reference sequence). This CDR3 spans 15 amino acids. This CDR3 is CSARGPRAGVNEQFF. CDR3 sequence (DNA): TGCAGTGCTAGAGGACCACGAGCGGGAGTGAATGAGCAGTTCTTC.

To note about this clone: One end of the junction is discordant with germline, which a read error may explain. The rearrangement uses TRBV11-1 and TRBJ1-2; 8 bases map to TRBD1. The CDR3 is 16 amino acids. Germline CDR1 and CDR2: SGHAT and FQDESV (reference sequence). The CDR3 here is CAISLWDRLADYCYTF. For the CDR3, the DNA is TGTGCCATCAGCTTATGGGACAGGCTGGCTGACTATTGCTACACCTTC.

The J gene is TRBJ2-2, the V gene TRBV20-1; D possibly uses TRBD1 or TRBD2 (5 bases each). V was cut by 1 base and J by 0 bases, with 9 bases left in between. The germline V gene has CDR1 DFQATT and CDR2 SNEGSKA (reference sequence). This CDR3 contains 15 residues. Here the CDR3 reads CSARGLGANTGELFF. In DNA form, the CDR3 reads TGCAGTGCTAGAGGATTGGGGGCGAACACCGGGGAGCTGTTTTTT.

This clone was observed a few times. The rearrangement uses TRBV6-1 and TRBJ1-2; D call uncertain. The V and J ends lost 4 bases and 2 bases respectively, with 8 bases between them. The V gene's germline CDR1 is MNHNS and CDR2 SASEGT. The length of the CDR3 is 13 residues. Here the CDR3 DNA reads TGTGCCAGCAGTGCGTATACCAACTATGGCTACACCTTC. Protein: CASSAYTNYGYTF.

The J gene is TRBJ2-3, the V gene TRBV3-1, with TRBD1 as a possible D gene (6 bases). V was clipped by 2 bases and J by 4 bases, with 16 bases between them. Looked up from germline, CDR1 is LGHDT and CDR2 is YNNKEL (reference sequence). The CDR3 is made up of 16 amino acids. In nucleotides, the CDR3 is TGTGCCAGCAGCCAATGGGACATAACACGACCAGATACGCAGTATTTT. This encodes CASSQWDITRPDTQYF.

Of note for this clone: Sequence at one end of the junction differs from germline and may be a read error. The rearrangement links TRBV7-3 to TRBJ2-2; perhaps TRBD1 as D (5 bases). The germline V gene has CDR1 SGHTA and CDR2 FQGTGA. The CDR3 is 14 residues long. As DNA, the CDR3 is TGTGCCAGCCAGGGTTTCGCGAACACCGGGCAGCTGTTTTTT. This sequence encodes CASQGFANTGQLFF. The full variable domain, with the rest looked up from reference TRBV7-3 and TRBJ2-2, is GAGVSQTPSNKVTEKGKYVELRCDPISGHTALYWYRQSLGQGPEFLIYFQGTGAADDSGLPNDRFFAVRPEGSVSTLKIQRTERGDSAVYLCASQGFANTGQLFFGEGSRLTVL.

This clone has just a few counts. The chain joins TRBV7-8 to TRBJ2-7; either TRBD1 or TRBD2 may fit D (5 bases each). CDR1 SGHVS and CDR2 FQNEAQ come from the germline V gene. V lost 4 bases, J lost 0 bases, and 16 bases lay in between. This CDR3 region has 16 residues. The DNA for the CDR3 is TGTGCCAGCAGCTCCCGATTTGGGGGATACTCCTACGAGCAGTACTTC. It yields the protein CASSSRFGGYSYEQYF. The whole variable domain, remainder taken from reference TRBV7-8 and TRBJ2-7, is GAGVSQSPRYKVAKRGQDVALRCDPISGHVSLFWYQQALGQGPEFLTYFQNEAQLDKSGLPSDRFFAERPEGSVSTLKIQRTQQEDSAVYLCASSSRFGGYSYEQYFGPGTRLTVT.

This rearrangement joins TRBV20-1 to TRBJ2-7; D call uncertain. CDR1 and CDR2 from the germline V gene are DFQATT and SNEGSKA (reference sequence). Trimming removed 3 bases at V and 5 bases at J, with 11 bases between. The CDR3 covers 12 residues. The CDR3 loop reads CSASLLLDEQYF. The CDR3 DNA is TGCAGTGCTAGCCTCCTCCTGGACGAGCAGTACTTC.

J is TRBJ2-5 and V is TRBV5-1, with TRBD2 matching over 8 bases. This CDR3 region has 15 residues. CDR1 is SGHRS, CDR2 YFSETQ, per germline. Trimming removed 0 bases from V and 7 bases from J; junction bases left unmatched: 8. The CDR3 bases are TGCGCCAGCAGCTTGGAAGCGGGAGCATACGGGACCCAGTACTTC. Its protein product is CASSLEAGAYGTQYF.

V usage is TRBV6-2 or TRBV6-3 and J usage is TRBJ1-6; D gene uncertain. This CDR3 contains 13 residues. The V gene lost 0 bases and the J gene lost 7 bases, with 4 bases spanning the gap. The germline CDR1 and CDR2 sequences are MNHEY and SVGEGT. CDR3 loop: CASSYSDNSPLHF. In DNA, the CDR3 is TGTGCCAGCAGTTACTCGGACAATTCACCCCTCCACTTT.

This clone has a handful of counts. The chain has TRBV19 and TRBJ1-3; 11 bases are a match to TRBD1. CDR3 size: 16 residues. V dropped 10 bases and J dropped 0; count of bases not matched to a gene: 8. Germline V gene sequence: CDR1 LNHDA, CDR2 SQIVND (reference sequence). CDR3 nucleotides: TGTGCCACCACCGGGACAGGGGGTCTCTCTGGAAACACCATATATTTT. Its protein product is CATTGTGGLSGNTIYF.

The gene calls are TRBV20-1 and TRBJ2-7; 7 nucleotides agree with TRBD2. Germline V gene lookup returns CDR1 DFQATT and CDR2 SNEGSKA (reference sequence). The CDR3 loop spans 12 amino acids. Trimming removed 6 bases from V and 7 bases from J; junction bases left unmatched: 9. CDR3 region: CSASGTYYEQYF. The CDR3 DNA follows: TGCAGTGCCAGCGGGACCTACTATGAGCAGTACTTC.